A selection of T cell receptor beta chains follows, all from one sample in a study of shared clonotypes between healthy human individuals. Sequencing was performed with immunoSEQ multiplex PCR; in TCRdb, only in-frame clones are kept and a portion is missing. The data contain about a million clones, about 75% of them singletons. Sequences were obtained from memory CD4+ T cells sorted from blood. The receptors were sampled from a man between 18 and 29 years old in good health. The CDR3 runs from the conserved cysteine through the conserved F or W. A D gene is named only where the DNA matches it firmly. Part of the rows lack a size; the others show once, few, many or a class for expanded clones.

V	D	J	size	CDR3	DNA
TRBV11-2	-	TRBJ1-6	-	CASSLLNRVGSPLHF	TGTGCCAGCAGCTTACTTAACAGGGTGGGATCACCCCTCCACTTT
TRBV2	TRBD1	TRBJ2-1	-	CASSLRDRNEQFF	TGTGCCAGCAGTCTCCGGGACAGGAATGAGCAGTTCTTC
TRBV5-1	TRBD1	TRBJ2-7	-	CASSYTPGQGLEQYF	TGCGCCAGCAGCTACACACCGGGACAGGGGCTCGAGCAGTACTTC
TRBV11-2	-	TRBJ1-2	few	CASSLAQGGRGYTF	TGTGCCAGCAGCTTAGCTCAGGGCGGACGCGGCTACACCTTC
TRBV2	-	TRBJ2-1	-	CAAGSGYNEQFF	TGTGCCGCCGGAAGCGGCTACAATGAGCAGTTCTTC
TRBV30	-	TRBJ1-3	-	CAWSVSSGNTIYF	TGTGCCTGGAGTGTAAGCTCTGGAAACACCATATATTTT
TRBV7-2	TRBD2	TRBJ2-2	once	CASSLQLTSVSNTGELFF	TGTGCCAGCAGCTTACAGTTAACTAGCGTATCGAACACCGGGGAGCTGTTTTTT
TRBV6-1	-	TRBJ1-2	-	CASGEQGTSGYTF	TGTGCCAGCGGGGAACAGGGCACCTCGGGCTACACCTTC
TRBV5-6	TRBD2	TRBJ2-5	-	CASSRGLAGGRQETQYF	TGTGCCAGCAGCCGCGGGCTAGCGGGGGGGAGACAAGAGACCCAGTACTTC
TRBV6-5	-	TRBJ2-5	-	CASRRGAETQYF	TGTGCCAGCAGGAGAGGTGCGGAGACCCAGTACTTC